This entry concerns a single TCR beta chain. Its target is not known. The sample comes from a study of shared clonotypes between healthy human individuals. Across the study: CD4 naive and CD4 memory each took three plates per donor, while CD8 naive took two and CD8 memory one. Study observations and caveats: Clonotypes that were shared across a handful of donors made up roughly 5.2% of naive CD4 clonotypes.

This CDR3 spans 14 amino acids. Trimming stripped 2 bases from V and 4 bases from J, with 11 bases between. CDR1 and CDR2 from the germline V gene are SNHLY and FYNNEI. The table came from immunoSEQ multiplex PCR; TCRdb's copy has only in-frame clones and leaves some out. The sample has around 1,100,000 clones, 60% to 80% seen once. V usage is TRBV2 and J usage is TRBJ1-2, with D possibly being TRBD1 (6 bases). The sequenced sample consisted of memory CD4+ T cells from PBMCs. Noted subset: CD45RA-negative fraction. The clonotype originates from a man aged 18 to 30 in good health. Some clones in this sample may be carry-over from other donors' samples. CDR3 loop: CASSEFGQFYGYTF. The DNA of the CDR3 is TGTGCCAGCAGTGAATTCGGACAGTTCTATGGCTACACCTTC. Full variable domain (remainder filled in from reference TRBV2 and TRBJ1-2): EPEVTQTPSHQVTQMGQEVILRCVPISNHLYFYWYRQILGQKVEFLVSFYNNEISEKSEIFDDQFSVERPDGSNFTLKIRSTKLEDSAMYFCASSEFGQFYGYTFGSGTRLTVV.